This TCR beta chain was recovered during a study of a mutant IDH1 vaccine in newly diagnosed glioma. Overall study: Patients got their first vaccination 4-6 weeks after radiotherapy alone, or with temozolomide cycles. Pretreatment consisted of radiotherapy, temozolomide, or both, with most receiving both. General observations from the study: Of all patients, about 94% showed vaccine-induced immune responses. The authors found pseudoprogression apparently unrelated to changes in top peripheral T cell clonotypes.

The repertoire was sequenced with immunoSEQ multiplex PCR; TCRdb's copy has only in-frame clones and lacks some. The repertoire has tens of thousands of clones, 85% to 90% of them found once; the top ten carry more than 1.5%. Only a few counts were recorded for this clone. Its specificity is not known. V dropped 5 bases and J dropped 0 bases, with 12 bases sitting between them. From germline, CDR1 is MNHEY and CDR2 SMNVEV (reference sequence). The CDR3 totals 15 residues. Time point denoted: week 35, safety follow-up. All doses held 300 ug of mutant IDH1 20-mer peptide, with topical imiquimod. Source: PBMCs, taken from a glioma patient whose treatment included an IDH1 peptide vaccine. The chain has TRBV27 and TRBJ2-3, with D possibly being TRBD1 (6 bases). The sequence was obtained from a man aged 25-45 years with glioma. CDR3 coding DNA: TGTGCCAGCAGTACTCTCAGGGGTAGCACAGATACGCAGTATTTT. This codes for CASSTLRGSTDTQYF.